This T cell receptor beta chain was sequenced in a study of blood T cell repertoires in COVID-19. Looking at the study overall: Sites in the United States, Italy and Spain provided acute and convalescent COVID-19 samples.

Per the original methods: For nucleated cells, counts were estimated from reference gene primer amplification. Profiled with immunoSEQ multiplex PCR; TCRdb holds only in-frame clones, not every one. The DNA gave D and trimming, while V, J and clone size come from that table. This table has fewer than 400,000 clones, roughly nine tenths appearing once. This clone was seen only once. V was pared by 1 base and J by 6 bases, with 2 bases of the junction left unmatched. Germline V gene lookup returns CDR1 SGHTS and CDR2 YDEGEE. The CDR3 is 15 residues long. Those who participated ranged in age from roughly 18 to 90 years and resided in 20 to 25 US areas. Assignments of participants to cohorts depended upon their own reported clinical history.

The sample was PBMCs or T cells enriched from blood (not recorded which). This chain connects TRBV5-8 to TRBJ1-4; TRBD1 agrees at 11 bases. This clonotype was sampled from a woman aged 30 to 39 who had been exposed to COVID-19. CDR3 in DNA: TGTGCCAGCAGCTTGAGGGGACAGGGGGATGAAAAACTGTTTTTT. Its protein product is CASSLRGQGDEKLFF.